These 20 T cell receptor beta chains originate from one sample sequenced in a study of T cells in Graves' hyperthyroidism and ophthalmopathy. Authors of the study amplified TCR beta CDR3 regions from RNA transcripts. In the first-round RT-PCR of the TCR CDR3, the HTBI primer set was used. TCRdb reprocessed the multiplex PCR reads with MiXCR, giving one entry per CDR3 protein. The sample consists of a few hundred thousand distinct CDR3 sequences, 16% of them appearing once. The source material was blood. The receptors were sampled from a woman in her thirties or forties with Graves' ophthalmopathy.

Concerning this clonotype itself: Relative to the germline gene, one junction end is altered; a read error may explain this. V is TRBV5-1 and J is TRBJ2-6; weak D call: TRBD2 (8 bases). The CDR3 is 18 residues long. Germline V gene lookup returns CDR1 SGHRS and CDR2 YFSETQ. CDR3 amino acids: CASSLVAGQPDRANVLTF. The CDR3 nucleotides are TGCGCAAGCAGCTTGGTAGCGGGACAGCCCGATAGAGCCAACGTCCTGACTTTC.

The rearrangement links TRBV10-2 to TRBJ1-1, with 8 bases that match TRBD1. V gave up 6 bases and J gave up 0 bases; unmatched junction bases: 6. The CDR3 has 15 residues. Germline V CDR1 and CDR2: WSHSY, SAAADI. CDR3 loop: CASREQGGMNTEAFF. CDR3 DNA: TGCGCCAGCAGGGAACAGGGGGGAATGAACACTGAAGCTTTCTTT.

This clonotype has ten or more counts. The rearrangement uses TRBV2 and TRBJ1-2; TRBD1 might be the D (6 bases). Germline CDR1 is SNHLY and CDR2 is FYNNEI. This CDR3 spans 11 amino acids. Trimming removed 9 bases from V and 8 bases from J, with 13 bases in between. CDR3 sequence: CASRMGQGYTF. In DNA form, the CDR3 reads TGTGCCAGTCGAATGGGACAAGGCTACACCTTC.

This clonotype was counted ten times or more. V usage is TRBV20-1 and J usage is TRBJ2-7; 10 positions match TRBD1. The germline V gene encodes CDR1 DFQATT and CDR2 SNEGSKA (reference sequence). The V segment lost 0 bases and the J segment 4 bases; nucleotides outside the gene matches: 9. CDR3 length equals 16 residues. CDR3 sequence reads: CSAREAPGTGVYEQYF. CDR3 in DNA: TGCAGTGCTAGAGAGGCTCCAGGGACAGGGGTGTACGAGCAGTACTTC.

This chain connects TRBV20-1 to TRBJ2-7; no definite D call. Germline lookup yields CDR1 DFQATT and CDR2 SNEGSKA (reference sequence). Trimming took 3 bases from V and 0 from J, leaving 9 bases between them. The CDR3 has 13 residues. CDR3 sequence: CSARAESSYEQYF. The DNA of the CDR3 is TGCAGTGCTAGGGCGGAGAGCTCCTACGAGCAGTACTTC.

The J gene is TRBJ1-4, the V gene TRBV15; 7 bases line up with TRBD1. This CDR3 spans 15 amino acids. The V segment lost 4 bases and the J segment 4 bases; nucleotides outside the gene matches: 6. The V gene's germline CDR1 is LNHNV and CDR2 YYDKDF (reference sequence). The CDR3 coding sequence is TGTGCCACCAGCACCCGACAGGGCATTAATGAAAAACTGTTTTTT. Its translation is CATSTRQGINEKLFF.

The table lists this clonotype with a few counts. The chain joins TRBV20-1 to TRBJ1-1, with no clear D. The ends were cut back, 2 bases at V and 5 bases at J, with 6 bases in the middle. This CDR3 region has 11 residues. CDR1 is DFQATT and CDR2 is SNEGSKA in the germline V gene (reference sequence). The CDR3 region has the DNA TGCAGTGCTAGACCGACGACTGAAGCTTTCTTT. This sequence encodes CSARPTTEAFF.

Points on this clonotype: The junction does not match germline at one end; this may be a read error. The genes are TRBV10-2 and TRBJ1-1; unclear D gene. Per germline, CDR1 WSHSY and CDR2 SAAADI. The CDR3 extends over 13 amino acids. CDR3 residues: CASSEKENAEAFF. DNA for the CDR3: TGCGCCAGCAGTGAAAAGGAGAACGCTGAAGCTTTCTTT.

The V and J genes are TRBV5-6 and TRBJ2-3; D might be TRBD2 (5 bases). From germline, CDR1 is SGHDT and CDR2 YYEEEE. The CDR3 spans 14 residues. With 0 bases removed from V and 8 bases from J, the gap between germline ends came to 13 bases. The CDR3 region has the DNA TGTGCCAGCAGCTTGGGTAGGCCGGCGGGTACGCAGTATTTT. As protein: CASSLGRPAGTQYF.

This chain connects TRBV6-1 to TRBJ2-1, with 12 positions matching TRBD2. CDR1 and CDR2 (germline): MNHNS, SASEGT. V lost 6 bases, J lost 0 bases, and 6 bases stayed unmatched. This CDR3 region has 17 residues. CDR3 in amino acids: CASSALAGGSSYNEQFF. CDR3 nucleotides: TGTGCCAGCAGCGCTCTAGCGGGGGGGAGCTCCTACAATGAGCAGTTCTTC.

This clonotype was seen repeatedly, ten times or more. This rearrangement joins TRBV12-3 or TRBV12-4 to TRBJ1-2; TRBD1 might be the D (5 bases). The length of the CDR3 is 16 residues. Trimming shortened V by 5 bases and J by 1 base, and 17 bases separated the two germline ends. CDR3 region: CASSTNGRGGNYGYTF. The CDR3 region has the DNA TGTGCCAGCAGTACTAACGGGCGGGGGGGTAACTATGGCTACACCTTC.

CDR3 protein: CSAPRLAGAYNEQFF. CDR3 nucleotide sequence: TGCAGTGCTCCCAGACTAGCGGGGGCCTACAATGAGCAGTTCTTC. The rearrangement links TRBV20-1 to TRBJ2-1, with 12 bases fitting TRBD2. The CDR3 covers 15 residues. V dropped 5 bases and J dropped 2; count of bases not matched to a gene: 4. From germline, CDR1 is DFQATT and CDR2 SNEGSKA (reference sequence).

The chain recombines TRBV6-1 with TRBJ2-7; 7 nucleotides line up with TRBD2. CDR3 length equals 17 residues. Per the germline V gene, CDR1 is MNHNS and CDR2 is SASEGT. After removal of 3 bases from V and 5 bases from J, the junction contained 16 bases not matched to a gene. CDR3 loop: CASSDPLPREVPHEQYF. DNA for the CDR3: TGTGCCAGCAGTGACCCCCTCCCCCGGGAGGTACCCCACGAGCAGTACTTC.

This clonotype was seen a handful of times. CDR3: CASSQDKGADTQYF. The CDR3 DNA reads as TGTGCCAGCAGCCAAGATAAGGGGGCAGATACGCAGTATTTT. The chain uses TRBV14 and TRBJ2-3; a possible D gene is TRBD1 (6 bases). In germline, CDR1 is SGHDN, CDR2 FVKESK. The germline V and J ends were trimmed by 0 bases and 4 bases, with 8 bases remaining between them. This CDR3 spans 14 amino acids.

The chain recombines TRBV12-3 or TRBV12-4 with TRBJ2-1, with 8 bases identical to TRBD2. The CDR3 totals 14 residues. Trimming took 2 bases from V and 12 from J; bases not matched to a gene: 9. CDR3 amino acids: CASSLSARAGGQFF. In DNA form, the CDR3 reads TGTGCCAGCAGTTTATCGGCCCGCGCGGGGGGGCAGTTCTTC.

This clonotype has just a few counts. The chain carries TRBV7-3 and TRBJ2-2; tentative D call: TRBD1 (5 bases). CDR3 length: 14 residues. Trimming stripped 5 bases from V and 6 bases from J, with 13 bases between. Germline V gives CDR1 SGHTA, CDR2 FQGTGA. The chain's CDR3 is CASSPDSVPGELFF. The CDR3 coding sequence is TGTGCCAGCAGCCCAGACAGTGTTCCCGGGGAGCTGTTTTTT.

This clonotype was recorded many times. The chain is built from TRBV30 and TRBJ1-5; a possible D gene is TRBD1 (6 bases). Germline CDR1 and CDR2: GTSNPN and SVGIG (reference sequence). The CDR3 covers 13 residues. The germline V and J ends were trimmed by 3 bases and 6 bases, with 12 bases remaining between them. CDR3 DNA sequence: TGTGCCTGGAGCCCACAGGGTCGTCAGCCCCAGCATTTT. Translated, it gives CAWSPQGRQPQHF. The complete variable domain, with remaining parts taken from reference TRBV30 and TRBJ1-5, reads SQTIHQWPATLVQPVGSPLSLECTVEGTSNPNLYWYRQAAGRGLQLLFYSVGIGQISSEVPQNLSASRPQDRQFILSSKKLLLSDSGFYLCAWSPQGRQPQHFGDGTRLSIL.

The chain links TRBV13 to TRBJ1-4; the D is unclear. The CDR3 loop spans 15 amino acids. Germline-derived CDR1 and CDR2 are PRHDT and FYEKMQ (reference sequence). The ends were cut back, 0 bases at V and 3 bases at J, with 8 bases in the middle. The CDR3 DNA reads TGTGCCAGCAGCTTAGGAGGTCCGGCTAATGAAAAACTGTTTTTT. Translated: CASSLGGPANEKLFF. Variable domain in full (rest from reference TRBV13 and TRBJ1-4): AAGVIQSPRHLIKEKRETATLKCYPIPRHDTVYWYQQGPGQDPQFLISFYEKMQSDKGSIPDRFSAQQFSDYHSELNMSSLELGDSALYFCASSLGGPANEKLFFGSGTQLSVL.

This clonotype has only a few counts. V gene TRBV12-3 or TRBV12-4 combines with J gene TRBJ2-3, with TRBD2 matching over 14 bases. V lost 4 bases to trimming and J lost 4 bases; unmatched junction nucleotides: 13. The CDR3 is 19 amino acids. CDR3: CASSSGGLAGAPPADTQYF. The CDR3 coding sequence is TGTGCCAGCAGTTCAGGGGGACTAGCGGGAGCCCCGCCGGCAGATACGCAGTATTTT.

This clonotype is medium-sized. This chain links TRBV2 with TRBJ2-5; no reliable D call. The CDR3 consists of 13 residues. Trimming pared 6 bases from V and 0 bases from J, leaving 8 bases between. Germline V CDR1 and CDR2: SNHLY, FYNNEI. Written as DNA, the CDR3 is TGTGCCAGCAGACCAGCGTACCAAGAGACCCAGTACTTC. This encodes CASRPAYQETQYF.